The clone carrying this T cell receptor (beta chain) appeared a few times. This entry belongs to a study of shared clonotypes between healthy human individuals. Trimming removed 4 bases at V and 2 bases at J, with 10 bases between. The CDR3 consists of 13 residues. Looked up from germline, CDR1 is SGHDT and CDR2 is YYEEEE. Donors included only healthy HIV-negative adults lacking recent acute infections or vaccinations. CD4+ cell separation produced CD45RA+ naive and CD45RA-negative memory subsets. TCRdb's copy holds only in-frame clones and misses some; the assay was immunoSEQ multiplex PCR. The table lists 600,000 to 800,000 clones, roughly 72% of them singletons.

The V call is TRBV5-6, the J call TRBJ2-7, with D possibly TRBD1 on 6 matching bases. The sequence came from a woman under 40 in good health. The sequenced sample consisted of memory CD4+ T cells sorted from blood. This sample's subset: CD45RA-negative fraction. The CDR3 sequence: CASSLQGPYEQYF. The CDR3 nucleotides read TGTGCCAGCAGCCTACAGGGCCCCTACGAGCAGTACTTC.